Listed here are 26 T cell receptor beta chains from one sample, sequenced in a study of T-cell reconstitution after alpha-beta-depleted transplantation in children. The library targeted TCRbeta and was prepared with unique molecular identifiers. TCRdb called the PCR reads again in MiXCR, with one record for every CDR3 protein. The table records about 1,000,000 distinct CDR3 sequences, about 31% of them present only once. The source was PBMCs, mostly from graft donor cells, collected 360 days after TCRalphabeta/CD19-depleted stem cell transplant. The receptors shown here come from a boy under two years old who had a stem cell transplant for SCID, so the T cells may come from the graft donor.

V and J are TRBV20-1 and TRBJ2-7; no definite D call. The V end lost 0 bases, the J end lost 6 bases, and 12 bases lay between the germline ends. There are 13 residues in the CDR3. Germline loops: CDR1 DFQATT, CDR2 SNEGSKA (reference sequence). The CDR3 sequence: CSARDGSKVEQYF. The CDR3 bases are TGCAGTGCTAGAGATGGGTCGAAGGTCGAGCAGTACTTC.

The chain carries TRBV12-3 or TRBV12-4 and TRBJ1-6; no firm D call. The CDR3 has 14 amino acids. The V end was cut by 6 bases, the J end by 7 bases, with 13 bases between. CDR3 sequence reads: CASSLIDRNSPLHF. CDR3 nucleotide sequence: TGTGCCAGCAGCTTAATTGACCGGAATTCACCCCTCCACTTT.

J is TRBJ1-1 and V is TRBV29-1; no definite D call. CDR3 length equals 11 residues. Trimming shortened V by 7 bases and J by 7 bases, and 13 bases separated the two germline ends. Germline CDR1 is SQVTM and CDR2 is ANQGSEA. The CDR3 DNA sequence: TGCAGCGCCGGTCGGGTGGGTGAAGCTTTCTTT. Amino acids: CSAGRVGEAFF. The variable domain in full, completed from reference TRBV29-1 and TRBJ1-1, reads SAVISQKPSRDICQRGTSLTIQCQVDSQVTMMFWYRQQPGQSLTLIATANQGSEATYESGFVIDKFPISRPNLTFSTLTVSNMSPEDSSIYLCSAGRVGEAFFGQGTRLTVV.

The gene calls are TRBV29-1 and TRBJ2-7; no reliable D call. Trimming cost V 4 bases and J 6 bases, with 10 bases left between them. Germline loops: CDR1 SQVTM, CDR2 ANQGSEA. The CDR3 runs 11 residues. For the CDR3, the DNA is TGCAGCGTTGGGGCCAGAACCGAGCAGTACTTC. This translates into CSVGARTEQYF.

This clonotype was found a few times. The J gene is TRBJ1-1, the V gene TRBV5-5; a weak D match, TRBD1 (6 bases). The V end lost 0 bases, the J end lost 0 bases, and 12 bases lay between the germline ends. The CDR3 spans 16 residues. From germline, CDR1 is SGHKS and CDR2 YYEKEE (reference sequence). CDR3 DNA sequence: TGTGCCAGCAGCTTGGTGACAGGAATTATGAACACTGAAGCTTTCTTT. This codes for CASSLVTGIMNTEAFF.

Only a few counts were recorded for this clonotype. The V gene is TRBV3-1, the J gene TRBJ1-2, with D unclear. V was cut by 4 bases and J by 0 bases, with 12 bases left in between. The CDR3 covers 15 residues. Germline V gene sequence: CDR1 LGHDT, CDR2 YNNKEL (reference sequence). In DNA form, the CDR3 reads TGTGCCAGCAGCCCCCGGGGAGCGCCTAACTATGGCTACACCTTC. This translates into CASSPRGAPNYGYTF. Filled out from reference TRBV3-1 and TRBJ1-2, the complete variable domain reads DTAVSQTPKYLVTQMGNDKSIKCEQNLGHDTMYWYKQDSKKFLKIMFSYNNKELIINETVPNRFSPKSPDKAHLNLHINSLELGDSAVYFCASSPRGAPNYGYTFGSGTRLTVV.

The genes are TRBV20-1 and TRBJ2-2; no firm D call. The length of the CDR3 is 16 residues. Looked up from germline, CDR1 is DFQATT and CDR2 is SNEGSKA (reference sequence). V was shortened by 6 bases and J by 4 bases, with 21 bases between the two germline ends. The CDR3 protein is CSAQSNMPASTGELFF. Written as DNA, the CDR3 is TGCAGTGCCCAGTCCAACATGCCGGCGAGCACCGGGGAGCTGTTTTTT.

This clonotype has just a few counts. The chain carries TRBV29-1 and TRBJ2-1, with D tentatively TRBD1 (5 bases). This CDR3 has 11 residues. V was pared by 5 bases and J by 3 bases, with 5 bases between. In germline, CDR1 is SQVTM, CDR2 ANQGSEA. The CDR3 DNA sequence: TGCAGCGTTACAGGCTACAATGAGCAGTTCTTC. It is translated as CSVTGYNEQFF.

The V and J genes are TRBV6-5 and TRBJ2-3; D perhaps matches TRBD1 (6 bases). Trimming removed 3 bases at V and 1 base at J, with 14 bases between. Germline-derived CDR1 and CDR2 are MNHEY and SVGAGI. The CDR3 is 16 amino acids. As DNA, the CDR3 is TGTGCCAGCAGTTATTCCCTCGCAGGGGGCACAGATACGCAGTATTTT. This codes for CASSYSLAGGTDTQYF.

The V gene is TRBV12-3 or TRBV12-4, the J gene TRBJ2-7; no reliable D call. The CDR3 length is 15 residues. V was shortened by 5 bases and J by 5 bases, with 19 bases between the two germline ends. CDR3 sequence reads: CASSPKGGIPDEQYF. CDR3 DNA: TGTGCCAGCAGTCCTAAAGGCGGAATCCCGGACGAGCAGTACTTC.

The CDR3 sequence: CASSLIAGQSTDTQYF. The CDR3 nucleotides are TGCGCCAGCAGCCTAATAGCGGGGCAATCCACAGATACGCAGTATTTT. The chain carries TRBV4-3 and TRBJ2-3, with 8 bases that match TRBD2. The V and J ends lost 4 bases and 2 bases, in that order; junction bases with no gene match: 8. In germline, CDR1 is LGHNA, CDR2 YSLEER. The CDR3 totals 16 residues.

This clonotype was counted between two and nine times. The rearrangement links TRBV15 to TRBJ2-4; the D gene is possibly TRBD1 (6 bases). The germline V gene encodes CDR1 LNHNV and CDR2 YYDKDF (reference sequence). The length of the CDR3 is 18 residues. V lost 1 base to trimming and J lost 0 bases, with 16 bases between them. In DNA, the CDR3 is TGTGCCACCAGCAGAGGAAACAGGGAAAGTCTAGCCAAAAACATTCAGTACTTC. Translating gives CATSRGNRESLAKNIQYF.

The CDR3, as DNA: TGTGCCAGCAGTTTTAAACCCGCTAGCACAGATACGCAGTATTTT. Translation: CASSFKPASTDTQYF. This chain connects TRBV27 to TRBJ2-3, with D unclear. Germline V gene lookup returns CDR1 MNHEY and CDR2 SMNVEV (reference sequence). With 3 bases removed from V and 0 bases from J, the gap between germline ends came to 10 bases. There are 15 residues in the CDR3.

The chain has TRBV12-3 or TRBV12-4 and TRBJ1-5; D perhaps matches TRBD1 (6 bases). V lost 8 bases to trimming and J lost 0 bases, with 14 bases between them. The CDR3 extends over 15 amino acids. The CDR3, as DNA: TGTGCCAGCGGCATGACAGGAGGTAGCAATCAGCCCCAGCATTTT. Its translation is CASGMTGGSNQPQHF.

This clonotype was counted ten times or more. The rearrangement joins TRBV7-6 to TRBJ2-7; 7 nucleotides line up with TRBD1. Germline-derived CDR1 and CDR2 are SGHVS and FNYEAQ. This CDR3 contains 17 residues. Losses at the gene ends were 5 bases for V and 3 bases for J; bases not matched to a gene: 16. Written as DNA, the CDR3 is TGTGCCAGCAGCCCGTTAACAGTCGGGACAGCAGACTACGAGCAGTACTTC. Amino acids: CASSPLTVGTADYEQYF.

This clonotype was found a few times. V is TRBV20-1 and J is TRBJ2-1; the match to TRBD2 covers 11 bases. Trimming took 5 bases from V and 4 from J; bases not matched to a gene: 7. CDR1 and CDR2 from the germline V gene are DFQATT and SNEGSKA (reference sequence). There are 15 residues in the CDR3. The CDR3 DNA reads TGCAGTGCTCCACGACTAGCGGGGTTATACAATGAGCAGTTCTTC. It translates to CSAPRLAGLYNEQFF.

The CDR3 DNA is TGTGCCAGCAAAATTGCGGATACGCAGTATTTT. Translated: CASKIADTQYF. V and J are TRBV12-3 or TRBV12-4 and TRBJ2-3; D not resolved. V shed 7 bases and J shed 6 bases, with 8 bases lying between them. The CDR3 totals 11 residues.

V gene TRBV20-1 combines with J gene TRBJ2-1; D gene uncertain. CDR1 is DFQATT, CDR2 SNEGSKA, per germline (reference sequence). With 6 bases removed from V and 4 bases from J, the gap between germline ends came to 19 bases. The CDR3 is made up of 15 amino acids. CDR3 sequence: CSAESLDDRYNEQFF. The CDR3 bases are TGCAGTGCCGAGTCATTGGACGATCGTTACAATGAGCAGTTCTTC.

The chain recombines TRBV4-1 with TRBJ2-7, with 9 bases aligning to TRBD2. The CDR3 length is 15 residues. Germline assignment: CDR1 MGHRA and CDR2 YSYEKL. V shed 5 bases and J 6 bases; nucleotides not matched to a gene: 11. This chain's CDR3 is CASSYAGGRGPEQYF. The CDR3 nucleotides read TGCGCCAGCAGCTACGCGGGGGGGCGAGGTCCCGAGCAGTACTTC.

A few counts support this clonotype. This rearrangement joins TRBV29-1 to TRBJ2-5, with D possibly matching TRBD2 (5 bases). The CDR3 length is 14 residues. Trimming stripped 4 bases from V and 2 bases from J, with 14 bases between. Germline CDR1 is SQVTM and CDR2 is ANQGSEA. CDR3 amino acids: CSVGSLGRQETQYF. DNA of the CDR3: TGCAGCGTTGGGTCACTAGGAAGACAAGAGACCCAGTACTTC. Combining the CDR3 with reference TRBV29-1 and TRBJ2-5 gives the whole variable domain SAVISQKPSRDICQRGTSLTIQCQVDSQVTMMFWYRQQPGQSLTLIATANQGSEATYESGFVIDKFPISRPNLTFSTLTVSNMSPEDSSIYLCSVGSLGRQETQYFGPGTRLLVL.

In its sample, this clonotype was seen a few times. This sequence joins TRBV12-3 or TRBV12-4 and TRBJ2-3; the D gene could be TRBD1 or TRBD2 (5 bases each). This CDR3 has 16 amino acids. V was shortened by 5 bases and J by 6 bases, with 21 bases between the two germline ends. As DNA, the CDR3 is TGTGCCAGCAGTCCTCTTAGCCCCTCTGGGACGGATACGCAGTATTTT. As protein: CASSPLSPSGTDTQYF.

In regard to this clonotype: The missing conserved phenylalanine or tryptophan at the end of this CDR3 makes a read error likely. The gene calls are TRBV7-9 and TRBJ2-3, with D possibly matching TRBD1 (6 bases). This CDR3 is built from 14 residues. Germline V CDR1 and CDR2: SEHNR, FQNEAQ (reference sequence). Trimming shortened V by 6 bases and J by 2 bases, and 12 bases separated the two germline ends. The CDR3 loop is CASRHRTDTDTQYY. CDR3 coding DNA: TGTGCCAGCAGACATAGGACAGACACAGATACGCAGTATTAT.

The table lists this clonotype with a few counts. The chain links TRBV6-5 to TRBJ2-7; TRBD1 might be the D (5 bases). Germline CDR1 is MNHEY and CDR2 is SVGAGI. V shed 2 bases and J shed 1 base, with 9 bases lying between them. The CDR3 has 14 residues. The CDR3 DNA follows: TGTGCCAGCAGTTACCACGACAGTTCCTACGAGCAGTACTTC. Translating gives CASSYHDSSYEQYF.

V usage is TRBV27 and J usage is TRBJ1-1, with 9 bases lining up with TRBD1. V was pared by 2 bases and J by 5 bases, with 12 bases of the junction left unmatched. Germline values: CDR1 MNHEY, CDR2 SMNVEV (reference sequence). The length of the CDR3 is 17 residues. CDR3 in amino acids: CASSLTQPGQGVTEAFF. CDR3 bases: TGTGCCAGCAGTTTAACCCAACCGGGACAGGGTGTGACTGAAGCTTTCTTT.

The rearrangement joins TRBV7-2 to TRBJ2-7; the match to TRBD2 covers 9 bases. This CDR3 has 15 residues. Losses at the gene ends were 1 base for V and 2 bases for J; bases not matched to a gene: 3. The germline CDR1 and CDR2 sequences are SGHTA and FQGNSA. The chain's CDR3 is CASSLVAGATYEQYF. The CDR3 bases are TGTGCCAGCAGCTTAGTAGCGGGGGCGACCTACGAGCAGTACTTC.

CDR3 DNA sequence: TGTGCCAGCAGGGGTCGGGGAAACACCATATATTTT. Amino acid sequence: CASRGRGNTIYF. This chain links TRBV12-3 or TRBV12-4 with TRBJ1-3; D call uncertain. CDR3 length: 12 residues. The V end lost 6 bases, the J end lost 4 bases, and 7 bases lay between the germline ends.